Listed below are T cell receptor beta chains from one sample, sequenced in a study of early T cells in non-severe SARS-CoV-2 infection. TCRdb passed the 5' RACE reads through MiXCR, listing each CDR3 protein once. This sample yields tens of thousands of distinct CDR3 sequences, of which approximately 15% are seen a single time; over 6.5% belongs to the top ten. The sequenced sample was whole blood. These receptors came from an adult who was a healthcare worker with PCR-confirmed SARS-CoV-2 infection or an uninfected control (not recorded which). Each CDR3 is given with its conserved first and last residue. A D gene is named only where the DNA matches it firmly. Some rows have no size entry. The others give once, few or many, or a class for an expanded clone.

j_call: TRBJ2-1; d_call: NA; clone_size: many; v_call: TRBV5-1; cdr3_aa: CASSLTGGNEQFF; cdr3_nt: TGCGCCAGCAGCTTGACGGGCGGCAATGAGCAGTTCTTC
j_call: TRBJ2-5; d_call: NA; clone_size: few; v_call: TRBV29-1; cdr3_aa: CSVEARIETQYF; cdr3_nt: TGCAGCGTTGAAGCCAGAATAGAGACCCAGTACTTC
j_call: TRBJ2-6; d_call: TRBD1; clone_size: NA; v_call: TRBV18; cdr3_aa: CASSRGQGTLSVLTF; cdr3_nt: TGTGCCAGCTCACGGGGACAGGGGACGCTCAGCGTCCTGACTTTC
j_call: TRBJ2-1; d_call: TRBD1; clone_size: many; v_call: TRBV6-5; cdr3_aa: CASSRGQAQEQFF; cdr3_nt: TGTGCCAGCAGCCGGGGACAGGCCCAGGAGCAGTTCTTC
j_call: TRBJ2-7; d_call: TRBD2; clone_size: few; v_call: TRBV20-1; cdr3_aa: CSAIRAGFSYEQYF; cdr3_nt: TGCAGTGCCATCCGAGCGGGGTTCTCCTACGAGCAGTACTTC
j_call: TRBJ2-1; d_call: TRBD2; clone_size: few; v_call: TRBV12-3/TRBV12-4; cdr3_aa: CASRSSGSSYNEQFF; cdr3_nt: TGTGCCAGCAGGTCTAGCGGGAGCTCCTACAATGAGCAGTTCTTC
j_call: TRBJ2-1; d_call: TRBD1; clone_size: NA; v_call: TRBV11-2; cdr3_aa: CASSPTRTGLNEQFF; cdr3_nt: TGTGCCAGCAGCCCGACTCGGACAGGGCTCAATGAGCAGTTCTTC
j_call: TRBJ1-5; d_call: NA; clone_size: few; v_call: TRBV7-3; cdr3_aa: CASSPNGGGNQPQHF; cdr3_nt: TGTGCCAGCAGTCCTAACGGAGGGGGCAATCAGCCCCAGCATTTT
j_call: TRBJ1-1; d_call: NA; clone_size: NA; v_call: TRBV6-5; cdr3_aa: CASSYGRAEAFF; cdr3_nt: TGTGCCAGCAGTTACGGGAGGGCCGAAGCTTTCTTT
j_call: TRBJ2-7; d_call: NA; clone_size: NA; v_call: TRBV20-1; cdr3_aa: CRADRSSYEQYF; cdr3_nt: TGCAGAGCCGACAGAAGCTCCTACGAGCAGTACTTC
j_call: TRBJ2-1; d_call: NA; clone_size: NA; v_call: TRBV29-1; cdr3_aa: CSVAGWNEQFF; cdr3_nt: TGCAGCGTTGCGGGGTGGAATGAGCAGTTCTTC
j_call: TRBJ2-3; d_call: NA; clone_size: few; v_call: TRBV7-7; cdr3_aa: CASSPILVGGDTQYF; cdr3_nt: TGTGCCAGCAGCCCCATTTTGGTCGGGGGCGATACGCAGTATTTT
j_call: TRBJ2-1; d_call: NA; clone_size: NA; v_call: TRBV2; cdr3_aa: CASYRGRVNEQFF; cdr3_nt: TGTGCCAGCTATCGAGGCAGGGTGAATGAGCAGTTCTTC
j_call: TRBJ2-1; d_call: TRBD2; clone_size: many; v_call: TRBV5-4; cdr3_aa: CASSSVAGVLEQFF; cdr3_nt: TGTGCCAGCAGTTCAGTAGCGGGAGTGCTTGAGCAGTTCTTC
j_call: TRBJ2-5; d_call: NA; clone_size: few; v_call: TRBV7-9; cdr3_aa: CASSLNSGETQYF; cdr3_nt: TGTGCCAGCAGCTTAAATTCGGGGGAGACCCAGTACTTC
j_call: TRBJ2-7; d_call: TRBD2; clone_size: many; v_call: TRBV28; cdr3_aa: CASSPPGTSGYEQYF; cdr3_nt: TGTGCCAGCAGTCCCCCCGGGACTAGCGGTTACGAGCAGTACTTC
j_call: TRBJ2-6; d_call: NA; clone_size: once; v_call: TRBV5-1; cdr3_aa: CASSFAGPDSGANVLTF; cdr3_nt: TGCGCCAGCAGCTTCGCAGGACCCGACTCTGGGGCCAACGTCCTGACTTTC
j_call: TRBJ1-2; d_call: NA; clone_size: NA; v_call: TRBV21-1; cdr3_aa: CASSNERRGQGHYGYTF; cdr3_nt: TGTGCCAGCAGCAATGAGCGCCGAGGACAGGGTCACTATGGCTACACCTTC
j_call: TRBJ1-1; d_call: NA; clone_size: NA; v_call: TRBV12-3/TRBV12-4; cdr3_aa: CASSLGGRTEAFF; cdr3_nt: TGTGCCAGCAGTTTAGGGGGAAGAACTGAAGCTTTCTTT
j_call: TRBJ2-5; d_call: TRBD2; clone_size: NA; v_call: TRBV5-1; cdr3_aa: CASSRGTSGPQETQYF; cdr3_nt: TGCGCCAGCAGCAGAGGGACTAGCGGGCCACAAGAGACCCAGTACTTC
j_call: TRBJ1-3; d_call: NA; clone_size: NA; v_call: TRBV5-8; cdr3_aa: CASSRRGDSGNTIYF; cdr3_nt: TGTGCCAGCAGCCGGCGGGGCGACTCTGGAAACACCATATATTTT
j_call: TRBJ2-7; d_call: NA; clone_size: few; v_call: TRBV7-7; cdr3_aa: CASSLQQSYEQYF; cdr3_nt: TGTGCCAGCAGCTTACAACAGAGCTACGAGCAGTACTTC
j_call: TRBJ2-3; d_call: NA; clone_size: NA; v_call: TRBV9; cdr3_aa: CASSARDSPDTQYF; cdr3_nt: TGTGCCAGCAGCGCCCGGGACTCCCCGGATACGCAGTATTTT
j_call: TRBJ2-1; d_call: TRBD1; clone_size: NA; v_call: TRBV20-1; cdr3_aa: CSAYGTAYNEQFF; cdr3_nt: TGCAGTGCCTACGGGACAGCCTACAATGAGCAGTTCTTC
j_call: TRBJ2-3; d_call: NA; clone_size: few; v_call: TRBV29-1; cdr3_aa: CSVEGGLGADTQYF; cdr3_nt: TGCAGCGTTGAGGGCGGCCTGGGGGCGGATACGCAGTATTTT
j_call: TRBJ2-3; d_call: TRBD2; clone_size: NA; v_call: TRBV5-6; cdr3_aa: CASSSSFTSGRNTDTQYF; cdr3_nt: TGTGCCAGCAGCTCGTCATTCACTAGCGGGAGAAACACAGATACGCAGTATTTT
j_call: TRBJ2-7; d_call: NA; clone_size: NA; v_call: TRBV28; cdr3_aa: CASSFPVESYEQYF; cdr3_nt: TGTGCCAGCAGTTTCCCGGTAGAATCCTACGAGCAGTACTTC
j_call: TRBJ1-1; d_call: NA; clone_size: many; v_call: TRBV20-1; cdr3_aa: CSARDNRGMAFF; cdr3_nt: TGCAGTGCTAGAGATAATAGGGGAATGGCTTTCTTT
j_call: TRBJ2-1; d_call: NA; clone_size: NA; v_call: TRBV29-1; cdr3_aa: CSAIWAYNEQFF; cdr3_nt: TGCAGCGCCATTTGGGCCTACAATGAGCAGTTCTTC
j_call: TRBJ1-1; d_call: NA; clone_size: few; v_call: TRBV29-1; cdr3_aa: CSVVAQGNTEAFF; cdr3_nt: TGCAGCGTTGTGGCTCAGGGGAACACTGAAGCTTTCTTT
j_call: TRBJ2-1; d_call: TRBD2; clone_size: NA; v_call: TRBV12-3/TRBV12-4; cdr3_aa: CASSGPGGRVSYNEQFF; cdr3_nt: TGTGCCAGCAGTGGCCCCGGCGGGAGGGTTAGCTACAATGAGCAGTTCTTC
j_call: TRBJ2-7; d_call: NA; clone_size: NA; v_call: TRBV5-5; cdr3_aa: CASSPTGYAAYEQYF; cdr3_nt: TGTGCCAGCAGCCCAACAGGGTATGCGGCCTACGAGCAGTACTTC
j_call: TRBJ2-3; d_call: NA; clone_size: many; v_call: TRBV7-2; cdr3_aa: CASSPRTAYPTDTQYF; cdr3_nt: TGTGCCAGCAGCCCGCGGACAGCTTATCCCACAGATACGCAGTATTTT
j_call: TRBJ1-1; d_call: TRBD1; clone_size: few; v_call: TRBV18; cdr3_aa: CASSRLQGRGDTEAFF; cdr3_nt: TGTGCCAGCTCACGTTTACAGGGGCGAGGGGACACTGAAGCTTTCTTT
j_call: TRBJ2-3; d_call: TRBD2; clone_size: many; v_call: TRBV5-4; cdr3_aa: CASSSLAERAQYF; cdr3_nt: TGTGCCAGCAGCTCACTAGCGGAACGCGCGCAGTATTTT
j_call: TRBJ2-5; d_call: NA; clone_size: few; v_call: TRBV7-9; cdr3_aa: CASSWAVETQYF; cdr3_nt: TGTGCCAGCAGCTGGGCGGTGGAGACCCAGTACTTC
j_call: TRBJ2-7; d_call: NA; clone_size: NA; v_call: TRBV25-1; cdr3_aa: CASSEGRGLAYNSYEQYF; cdr3_nt: TGTGCCAGCAGTGAAGGGCGGGGGCTAGCGTACAACTCCTACGAGCAGTACTTC
j_call: TRBJ1-1; d_call: NA; clone_size: NA; v_call: TRBV20-1; cdr3_aa: CSAADNRGTEAFF; cdr3_nt: TGCAGTGCTGCGGACAACCGGGGGACTGAAGCTTTCTTT
j_call: TRBJ2-2; d_call: TRBD2; clone_size: NA; v_call: TRBV6-5; cdr3_aa: CASRLGTSGSEAGELFF; cdr3_nt: TGTGCCAGCAGATTAGGGACTAGCGGGAGTGAGGCCGGGGAGCTGTTTTTT
j_call: TRBJ2-3; d_call: NA; clone_size: NA; v_call: TRBV19; cdr3_aa: CASSRRDTAVTDTQYF; cdr3_nt: TGTGCCAGTAGTAGGAGGGACACGGCTGTGACAGATACGCAGTATTTT
j_call: TRBJ2-3; d_call: NA; clone_size: few; v_call: TRBV5-5; cdr3_aa: CASSTYTGGTALTDTQYF; cdr3_nt: TGTGCCAGCAGCACATATACCGGCGGGACAGCGCTAACAGATACGCAGTATTTT
j_call: TRBJ1-2; d_call: TRBD1; clone_size: few; v_call: TRBV5-4; cdr3_aa: CASSPDRGMFYGYTF; cdr3_nt: TGTGCCAGCAGCCCCGACAGGGGAATGTTCTATGGCTACACCTTC